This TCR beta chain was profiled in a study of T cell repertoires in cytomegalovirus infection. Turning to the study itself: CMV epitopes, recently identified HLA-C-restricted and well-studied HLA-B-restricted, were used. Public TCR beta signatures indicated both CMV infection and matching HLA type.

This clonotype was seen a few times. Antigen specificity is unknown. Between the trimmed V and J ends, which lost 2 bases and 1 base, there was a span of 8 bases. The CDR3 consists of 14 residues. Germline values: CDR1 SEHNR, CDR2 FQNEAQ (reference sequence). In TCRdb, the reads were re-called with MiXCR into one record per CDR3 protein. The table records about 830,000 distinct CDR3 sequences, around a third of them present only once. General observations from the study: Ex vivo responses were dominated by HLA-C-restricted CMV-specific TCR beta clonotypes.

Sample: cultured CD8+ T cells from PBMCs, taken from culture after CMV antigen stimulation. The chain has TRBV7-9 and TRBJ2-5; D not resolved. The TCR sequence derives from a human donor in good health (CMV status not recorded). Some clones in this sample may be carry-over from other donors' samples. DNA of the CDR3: TGTGCCAGCAGCTTACGTTGGTCCCAAGAGACCCAGTACTTC. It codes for CASSLRWSQETQYF.